This T cell receptor beta chain was sequenced during a study of T cell responses to AZD1222 COVID-19 vaccine. General observations from the study: Baseline serology detected seropositivity in only a handful of AZD1222 recipients. Increased Spike-specific TCR breadth and depth were observed after two AZD1222 doses.

Using immunoSEQ multiplex PCR, the repertoire was profiled, and TCRdb retains in-frame clones only, with some absent. The profile shows 130,000 to 150,000 clones, roughly 86% of them singletons. CDR3 size: 12 residues. V dropped 4 bases and J dropped 4 bases, with 4 bases sitting between them. The germline V gene encodes CDR1 LNHDA and CDR2 SQIVND (reference sequence). This clone was picked up a small number of times. As yet, its antigen is unknown. V and J are TRBV19 and TRBJ1-4; D ambiguous. The input for sequencing was peripheral blood, taken 28 days after the second AZD1222 dose. The TCR was taken from an adult who received the AZD1222 COVID-19 vaccine. The CDR3 DNA is TGTGCCAGTAGTAGGCTTAATGAAAAACTGTTTTTT. Translating gives CASSRLNEKLFF.